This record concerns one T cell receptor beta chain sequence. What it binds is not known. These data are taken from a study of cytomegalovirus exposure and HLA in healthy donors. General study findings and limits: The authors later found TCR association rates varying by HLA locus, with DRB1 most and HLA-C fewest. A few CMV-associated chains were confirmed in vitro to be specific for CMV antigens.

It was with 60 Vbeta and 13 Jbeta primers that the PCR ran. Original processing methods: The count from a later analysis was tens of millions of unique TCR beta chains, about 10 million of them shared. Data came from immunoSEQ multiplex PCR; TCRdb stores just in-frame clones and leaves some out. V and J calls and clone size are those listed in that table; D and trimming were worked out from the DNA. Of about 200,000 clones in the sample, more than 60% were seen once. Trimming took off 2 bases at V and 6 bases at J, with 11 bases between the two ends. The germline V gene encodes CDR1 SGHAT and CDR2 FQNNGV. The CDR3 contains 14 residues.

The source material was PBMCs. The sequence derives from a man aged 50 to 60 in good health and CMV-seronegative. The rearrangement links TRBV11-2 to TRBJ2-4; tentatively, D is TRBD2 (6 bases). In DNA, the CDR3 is TGTGCCAGCAGCTTAACAAGCGGGCTAAACATTCAGTACTTC. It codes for CASSLTSGLNIQYF.